Listed below are T cell receptor beta chains from one sample, sequenced in a study of T cells expressing NK-cell markers. TCRdb re-analyzed the 5' RACE reads; it lists each CDR3 protein once, without DNA. This table lists fewer than 400,000 distinct CDR3 sequences. Sequencing input: blood T cells: a sorted CD56 or NKG2C T cell subset, CD4+ or CD8+ T cells, or bulk PBMC T cells (not recorded which). The receptors derive from a man between 18 and 69 years old in good health. Both conserved end residues are part of each CDR3. The order of the fields is J gene, V gene, CDR3 protein.

TRBJ2-3,TRBV13,CASSLYGGSTDTQYF
TRBJ2-5,TRBV7-2,CASSLGLAEQETQYF
TRBJ2-7,TRBV7-2,CASSPRGLGRYEQYF
TRBJ2-7,TRBV4-2,CASSQAGTSGGSYEQYF
TRBJ1-2,TRBV12-3/TRBV12-4,CASSSVTGTEGYTF
TRBJ2-3,TRBV7-2,CASSSKRGGGTDTQYF
TRBJ1-1,TRBV29-1,CSVGDKGPAFF
TRBJ1-2,TRBV3-1,CASSQEMGGVYGYTF
TRBJ1-4,TRBV18,CASSPQGNNEKLFF
TRBJ2-7,TRBV15,CATSMPTQVNEQYF
TRBJ1-2,TRBV29-1,CSVRSNAAGYTF
TRBJ1-1,TRBV5-5,CASSQGRMNTEAFF
TRBJ2-5,TRBV7-8,CASSRRWTGLAGGPKETQYF
TRBJ2-3,TRBV6-1,CASSEDRGSGRSTDTQYF
TRBJ1-3,TRBV7-2,CASSPTPRTVGNTIYF
TRBJ2-7,TRBV20-1,CSARWIRDPQSYEQYF
TRBJ2-5,TRBV15,CATSREGRQPGNQETQYF
TRBJ2-4,TRBV5-6,CASSLQTSGAKNIQYF
TRBJ1-3,TRBV6-1,CASSEWRISGNTIYF
TRBJ1-6,TRBV3-1,CASSNWGLSNSPLHF
TRBJ1-3,TRBV12-3/TRBV12-4,CASTHPPGPNSGNTIYF
TRBJ2-5,TRBV15,CATSRDQGTGGRKTQYF
TRBJ2-6,TRBV5-1,CASSLTHRTSSGANVLTF
TRBJ2-3,TRBV6-1,CASTQQGLSTDTQYF
TRBJ1-2,TRBV6-1,CASRGPRDYGYTF
TRBJ2-7,TRBV3-1,CASSQDLGTGRYEQYF
TRBJ2-2,TRBV7-9,CASARDTGELFF
TRBJ1-3,TRBV29-1,CSVEGDGVGNTIYF
TRBJ1-6,TRBV20-1,CSARDPLRTSKNSPLHF
TRBJ2-4,TRBV21-1,CASSPRDRENIQYF
TRBJ1-4,TRBV9,CASSPRGATNEKLFF
TRBJ1-6,TRBV7-9,CASSLAGAKNSPLHF
TRBJ2-1,TRBV18,CASSPAGGTYNEQFF
TRBJ1-1,TRBV19,CASSSYPGQEAFF
TRBJ2-3,TRBV7-2,CASSLGGVRTDTQYF
TRBJ1-6,TRBV9,CASSVDRTTNSPLHF
TRBJ1-5,TRBV12-3/TRBV12-4,CASSLAGTGGRNQPQHF
TRBJ2-1,TRBV20-1,CSAGAGGRNEQFF
TRBJ1-6,TRBV2,CASRDGRNSPLHF
TRBJ2-5,TRBV6-5,CASSYSGGRLAIETQYF
TRBJ2-5,TRBV20-1,CSARDLEGGLPETQYF
TRBJ2-7,TRBV3-1,CASSQAISVYEQYF
TRBJ1-1,TRBV6-1,CAIQGVGPNTEAFF
TRBJ1-3,TRBV6-1,CASSSSSGTSGGNTIYF
TRBJ2-2,TRBV5-1,CASSSQAGGHTGELFF
TRBJ2-2,TRBV11-2,CASSLRGGLAGAGELFF
TRBJ1-2,TRBV5-1,CASSLERIGYGYTF
TRBJ1-1,TRBV4-1,CASSQERGRGIAEAFF
TRBJ1-1,TRBV6-1,CASRTGTERNTEAFF
TRBJ1-2,TRBV7-9,CASSSPGSQGVYGYTF
TRBJ2-5,TRBV2,CASSPEGTQETQYF
TRBJ2-3,TRBV18,CASSPIGGGRSTDTQYF
TRBJ2-3,TRBV7-9,CASSFSGLGVKDTQYF
TRBJ2-7,TRBV28,CASSFPPPGQGSQSIYEQYF
TRBJ1-1,TRBV6-5,CASSYSLGMNTEAFF